The 20 T cell receptor beta chains listed next were all sequenced from one sample in a study of TIL therapy for anti-PD-1-resistant metastatic lung cancer. This sample's time point: pre-treatment sample, taken before nivolumab and TIL therapy. Sequencing used immunoSEQ v3. Method: immunoSEQ multiplex PCR; TCRdb's copy keeps in-frame clones and lacks some. Of about 60,000 clones in the sample, more than 75% were seen once. The sequenced sample was blood, obtained at baseline. These receptors were taken from a person aged 25-85 years with non-small cell lung cancer.

The rearrangement uses TRBV5-1 and TRBJ1-2; D is perhaps TRBD1 (5 bases). Trimming cost V 5 bases and J 3 bases, with 17 bases left between them. Germline V gene data show CDR1 as SGHRS and CDR2 as YFSETQ. CDR3 length: 15 residues. CDR3 loop: CASSSGWGRDYGYTF. DNA for the CDR3: TGCGCCAGCAGTTCCGGGTGGGGCAGAGACTATGGCTACACCTTC. The full variable domain, its missing parts supplied by reference TRBV5-1 and TRBJ1-2, is KAGVTQTPRYLIKTRGQQVTLSCSPISGHRSVSWYQQTPGQGLQFLFEYFSETQRNKGNFPGRFSGRQFSNSRSEMNVSTLELGDSALYLCASSSGWGRDYGYTFGSGTRLTVV.

The chain employs TRBV12-5 and TRBJ2-7; D might be TRBD1 (6 bases). Germline values: CDR1 LGHNT, CDR2 FRNRAP. The V gene lost 0 bases and the J gene lost 5 bases, with 17 bases spanning the gap. The CDR3 loop spans 16 amino acids. As DNA, the CDR3 is TGTGCTAGTGGTTTGGTACCACAGGGTGGGGGTAACGAGCAGTACTTC. It translates to CASGLVPQGGGNEQYF.

V is TRBV25-1 and J is TRBJ1-6; D call uncertain. CDR1 is MGHDK, CDR2 SYGVNS, per germline. The CDR3 sequence is 12 residues long. Trimming left V 1 base short and J 11 bases short, with 6 bases between. The CDR3 spells CASSELRPPLHF. The DNA for the CDR3 is TGTGCCAGCAGTGAATTAAGGCCACCCCTCCACTTT.

The chain joins TRBV6-1 to TRBJ1-5; D is unresolved. Trimming removed 2 bases from V and 5 bases from J, with 13 bases in between. This CDR3 has 15 residues. Looked up from germline, CDR1 is MNHNS and CDR2 is SASEGT. CDR3 in amino acids: CASSELGSGYQPQHF. The CDR3 coding sequence is TGTGCCAGCAGTGAACTGGGGTCGGGGTATCAGCCCCAGCATTTT.

The V gene is TRBV2, the J gene TRBJ1-1; no firm D call. The V end lost 6 bases, the J end lost 1 base, and 12 bases lay between the germline ends. This CDR3 has 14 residues. CDR1 is SNHLY and CDR2 is FYNNEI in the germline V gene. In DNA form, the CDR3 reads TGTGCCAGCAGCCCCACACCGTCGAACACTGAAGCTTTCTTT. Translated: CASSPTPSNTEAFF. The full variable domain, with the rest looked up from reference TRBV2 and TRBJ1-1, is EPEVTQTPSHQVTQMGQEVILRCVPISNHLYFYWYRQILGQKVEFLVSFYNNEISEKSEIFDDQFSVERPDGSNFTLKIRSTKLEDSAMYFCASSPTPSNTEAFFGQGTRLTVV.

The chain uses TRBV5-1 and TRBJ2-1, with 10 bases lining up with TRBD2. The V segment lost 4 bases and the J segment 4 bases; nucleotides outside the gene matches: 14. Germline-derived CDR1 and CDR2 are SGHRS and YFSETQ. The CDR3 loop spans 18 amino acids. The CDR3 protein is CASSTRTSGGMAYNEQFF. The CDR3 nucleotides read TGCGCCAGCAGCACGCGGACTAGCGGAGGGATGGCATACAATGAGCAGTTCTTC.

This clone was observed a single time. The J gene is TRBJ1-5, the V gene TRBV19; D gene ambiguous. The germline CDR1 and CDR2 sequences are LNHDA and SQIVND (reference sequence). V lost 1 base, J lost 12 bases, and 13 bases lay in between. The CDR3 sequence is 13 residues long. The CDR3 loop is CASSIGVEKRQHF. The CDR3 DNA reads TGTGCCAGTAGTATAGGCGTCGAAAAACGCCAGCATTTT. The whole variable domain, remainder taken from reference TRBV19 and TRBJ1-5, is DGGITQSPKYLFRKEGQNVTLSCEQNLNHDAMYWYRQDPGQGLRLIYYSQIVNDFQKGDIAEGYSVSREKKESFPLTVTSAQKNPTAFYLCASSIGVEKRQHFGDGTRLSIL.

The V and J genes are TRBV6-5 and TRBJ1-5; possible D gene TRBD1, 5 bases. Germline CDR1 and CDR2: MNHEY and SVGAGI. V shed 4 bases and J shed 4 bases, with 8 bases lying between them. The CDR3 consists of 13 residues. The CDR3 nucleotides read TGTGCCAGCAGTTTAGACAGTAATCAGCCCCAGCATTTT. It translates to CASSLDSNQPQHF.

The genes are TRBV18 and TRBJ2-2, with a tentative D call TRBD1 (5 bases). This CDR3 has 16 residues. The V gene lost 2 bases and the J gene lost 4 bases, with 14 bases spanning the gap. Germline CDR1 reads KGHSH; CDR2 reads LQKENI. The chain's CDR3 is CASSPSMWGRTGELFF. CDR3 coding DNA: TGTGCCAGCTCACCATCAATGTGGGGCCGCACCGGGGAGCTGTTTTTT.

The chain has TRBV10-1 and TRBJ1-1; unclear D gene. The V end lost 6 bases, the J end lost 3 bases, and 14 bases lay between the germline ends. Germline assignment: CDR1 WNHNN and CDR2 SYGVQD (reference sequence). CDR3 size: 14 residues. The CDR3 nucleotides read TGCGCCAGCAGGCTGACCCCCACGGACACTGAAGCTTTCTTT. It specifies CASRLTPTDTEAFF.

This clone was counted once. The V gene is TRBV6-1, the J gene TRBJ1-3; no clear D. Looked up from germline, CDR1 is MNHNS and CDR2 is SASEGT. This CDR3 is 15 amino acids long. V gave up 2 bases and J gave up 0 bases, with 8 bases separating them. CDR3 nucleotides: TGTGCCAGCAGTGAATGGATATTCTCTGGAAACACCATATATTTT. This translates into CASSEWIFSGNTIYF.

The gene calls are TRBV19 and TRBJ2-1; perhaps TRBD2 as D (6 bases). From germline, CDR1 is LNHDA and CDR2 SQIVND (reference sequence). This CDR3 comprises 16 residues. Trimming left V 0 bases short and J 7 bases short, with 16 bases between. The CDR3 sequence: CASSIDIATAGNEQFF. CDR3 nucleotide sequence: TGTGCCAGTAGTATAGATATTGCGACGGCGGGGAATGAGCAGTTCTTC.

V and J are TRBV5-1 and TRBJ2-7, with 8 positions matching TRBD1. The CDR3 runs 14 residues. J gave up 5 bases and V 4 bases, and 8 bases lay outside the gene matches. Germline CDR1 is SGHRS and CDR2 is YFSETQ. CDR3 loop: CASSPGQGVDEQYF. In DNA form, the CDR3 reads TGCGCCAGCAGCCCAGGACAGGGTGTCGACGAGCAGTACTTC.

This rearrangement joins TRBV11-2 to TRBJ1-6; D ambiguous. Germline V CDR1 and CDR2: SGHAT, FQNNGV. This CDR3 contains 15 residues. With 0 bases removed from V and 6 bases from J, the gap between germline ends came to 9 bases. The CDR3 region has the DNA TGTGCCAGCAGCTTAGATCCGGCAGCTAATTCACCCCTCCACTTT. Residues: CASSLDPAANSPLHF.

This clone was seen more than once but under ten times. CDR3 region: CASSPGQGNQPQHF. The DNA for the CDR3 is TGTGCCAGCAGCCCGGGACAGGGTAATCAGCCCCAGCATTTT. The chain combines TRBV2 with TRBJ1-5; TRBD1 agrees at 9 bases. Germline loops: CDR1 SNHLY, CDR2 FYNNEI. The trim removed 6 bases at V and 4 bases at J, leaving 4 bases unmatched. There are 14 residues in the CDR3.

As concerns this clone: One end of the junction varies from germline; a read error may be responsible. The rearrangement joins TRBV18 to TRBJ2-7; unclear D gene. This CDR3 has 13 residues. The germline V gene has CDR1 KGHSH and CDR2 LQKENI. The chain's CDR3 is CASSPLGSFPLDF. The CDR3 DNA sequence: TGTGCCAGCTCACCATTGGGGTCTTTCCCCCTCGACTTC. Full variable domain (outside the CDR3, taken from reference TRBV18 and TRBJ2-7): NAGVMQNPRHLVRRRGQEARLRCSPMKGHSHVYWYRQLPEEGLKFMVYLQKENIIDESGMPKERFSAEFPKEGPSILRIQQVVRGDSAAYFCASSPLGSFPLDFGPGTRLTVT.

This chain links TRBV5-6 with TRBJ2-7; 9 bases are shared with TRBD2. Looked up from germline, CDR1 is SGHDT and CDR2 is YYEEEE. The CDR3 spans 18 residues. The ends lost 2 bases at V and 2 bases at J; junction bases unmatched: 14. The CDR3 spells CASSFGEIAGAKTYEQYF. For the CDR3, the DNA is TGTGCCAGCAGCTTCGGGGAGATAGCGGGAGCGAAAACCTACGAGCAGTACTTC.

This chain uses TRBV10-3 with TRBJ2-7, with a possible D match to TRBD2 (6 bases). The CDR3 has 16 amino acids. V shed 10 bases and J shed 0 bases, with 22 bases lying between them. The germline V gene encodes CDR1 ENHRY and CDR2 SYGVKD. For the CDR3, the DNA is TGTGCCACGCGTATAGAGGGACTTCTAAGCTCCTACGAGCAGTACTTC. Translated: CATRIEGLLSSYEQYF.

The V gene is TRBV13, the J gene TRBJ2-7, with 11 bases fitting TRBD2. This CDR3 is 15 amino acids long. Germline CDR1 is PRHDT and CDR2 is FYEKMQ (reference sequence). V gave up 5 bases and J gave up 3 bases; unmatched junction bases: 6. CDR3 bases: TGTGCCAGCAGCCTTTCCGGGACTAGCGGCTACGAGCAGTACTTC. Its protein is CASSLSGTSGYEQYF.

The chain is built from TRBV19 and TRBJ1-6; maybe TRBD1 (5 bases). V was pared by 7 bases and J by 8 bases, with 12 bases between. CDR1 and CDR2 (germline): LNHDA, SQIVND (reference sequence). CDR3 length: 13 residues. The CDR3 reads CASNGSGHSPLHF. In DNA, the CDR3 is TGTGCCAGTAACGGGTCAGGGCATTCACCCCTCCACTTT.